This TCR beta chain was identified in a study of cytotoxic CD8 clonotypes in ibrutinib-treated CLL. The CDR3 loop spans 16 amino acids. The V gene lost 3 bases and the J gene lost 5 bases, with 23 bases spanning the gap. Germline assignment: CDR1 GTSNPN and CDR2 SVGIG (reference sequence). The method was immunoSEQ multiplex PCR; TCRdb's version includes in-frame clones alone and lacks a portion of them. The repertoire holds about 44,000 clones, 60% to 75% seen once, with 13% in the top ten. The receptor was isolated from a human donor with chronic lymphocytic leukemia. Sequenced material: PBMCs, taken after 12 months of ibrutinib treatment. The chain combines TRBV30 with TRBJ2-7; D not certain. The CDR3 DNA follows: TGTGCCTGGAGCCGGAGAGGCCCTACTATAGGCCACGAGCAGTACTTC. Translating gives CAWSRRGPTIGHEQYF.